The 17 T cell receptor beta chains reported below all come from one sample, sequenced in a study of cytomegalovirus exposure and HLA in healthy donors. Assay: immunoSEQ multiplex PCR; the TCRdb copy retains only in-frame clones and omits some. The data hold around 300,000 clones, with around 90% observed a single time. The sequencing sample was made of PBMCs. Receptors were obtained from a woman in her twenties or thirties in good health and CMV-seropositive.

The rearrangement joins TRBV11-2 to TRBJ2-3; D might be TRBD1 or TRBD2, each matching 7 bases. V lost 1 base to trimming and J lost 2 bases, with 10 bases between them. Germline assignment: CDR1 SGHAT and CDR2 FQNNGV. The length of the CDR3 is 15 residues. The CDR3: CASSLAGGDTDTQYF. In DNA form, the CDR3 reads TGTGCCAGCAGCTTAGCAGGGGGGGACACAGATACGCAGTATTTT.

On this clone: At one end the junction does not follow the germline gene, possibly because of a read error. This rearrangement joins TRBV7-8 to TRBJ1-4; maybe TRBD1 (6 bases). Per the germline V gene, CDR1 is SGHVS and CDR2 is FQNEAQ. CDR3 length equals 15 residues. CDR3 coding DNA: TGTGCTAGCAGCTTACGGACAGCCGCTAATGAAAAACTGTTTTTT. This sequence encodes CASSLRTAANEKLFF.

This clone appeared a few times. The rearrangement uses TRBV30 and TRBJ1-1; no definite D call. Germline V CDR1 and CDR2: GTSNPN, SVGIG (reference sequence). V was shortened by 4 bases and J by 1 base, with 13 bases between the two germline ends. The CDR3 runs to 14 residues. CDR3 residues: CAWNPGIQNTEAFF. The CDR3, as DNA: TGTGCCTGGAACCCCGGGATTCAGAACACTGAAGCTTTCTTT.

The chain joins TRBV9 to TRBJ1-4; D gene uncertain. This CDR3 has 14 residues. CDR1 SGDLS and CDR2 YYNGEE come from the germline V gene. The V end lost 3 bases, the J end lost 4 bases, and 10 bases lay between the germline ends. CDR3 loop: CASSEQIRNEKLFF. The CDR3 DNA reads as TGTGCCAGCAGCGAACAGATTCGTAATGAAAAACTGTTTTTT. The full variable domain, in which reference TRBV9 and TRBJ1-4 provide the parts outside the CDR3, is DSGVTQTPKHLITATGQRVTLRCSPRSGDLSVYWYQQSLDQGLQFLIQYYNGEERAKGNILERFSAQQFPDLHSELNLSSLELGDSALYFCASSEQIRNEKLFFGSGTQLSVL.

The V call is TRBV19, the J call TRBJ2-7, with 7 positions matching TRBD2. Trimming at V came to 5 bases and at J to 2 bases, leaving 3 bases not matched to a gene. The CDR3 runs to 13 residues. CDR1 is LNHDA and CDR2 is SQIVND in the germline V gene (reference sequence). CDR3 nucleotide sequence: TGTGCCAGTAGTCGGGGGGAAACCTACGAGCAGTACTTC. Protein sequence: CASSRGETYEQYF.

This chain links TRBV7-6 with TRBJ2-2, with 7 bases identical to TRBD1. Trimming at V came to 3 bases and at J to 9 bases, leaving 16 bases not matched to a gene. Germline V CDR1 and CDR2: SGHVS, FNYEAQ. The CDR3 totals 17 residues. The CDR3 nucleotides are TGTGCCAGCAGCTTTACAGGGGCCGGAGTCTTAATGAGGGAGCTGTTTTTT. This codes for CASSFTGAGVLMRELFF.

This clone has just one count. This chain uses TRBV5-1 with TRBJ2-7; D unclear. Germline V gene data show CDR1 as SGHRS and CDR2 as YFSETQ. The CDR3 extends over 17 amino acids. V gave up 0 bases and J gave up 2 bases, with 18 bases separating them. The CDR3 sequence: CASSLEPNYQVTYEQYF. CDR3 DNA: TGCGCCAGCAGCTTGGAGCCGAATTACCAGGTCACCTACGAGCAGTACTTC.

This sequence joins TRBV6-5 and TRBJ2-1; D gene ambiguous. The V end lost 0 bases, the J end lost 10 bases, and 19 bases lay between the germline ends. Germline V gene sequence: CDR1 MNHEY, CDR2 SVGAGI. The CDR3 is 16 residues long. The CDR3: CASSYSASEIVEEQFF. CDR3 DNA: TGTGCCAGCAGTTACTCGGCTAGTGAGATTGTGGAGGAGCAGTTCTTC.

V gene TRBV7-2 combines with J gene TRBJ2-7; D unclear. Germline V gene data show CDR1 as SGHTA and CDR2 as FQGNSA. The V gene lost 1 base and the J gene lost 5 bases, with 15 bases spanning the gap. The CDR3 covers 15 residues. CDR3 in DNA: TGTGCCAGCAGCTTAGGTGCCAGGAGTTCGCACGAGCAGTACTTC. It codes for CASSLGARSSHEQYF.

J is TRBJ2-7 and V is TRBV7-6; TRBD1 or TRBD2 may be the D gene (5 bases each). The CDR3 contains 14 residues. Trimming took off 1 base at V and 2 bases at J, with 9 bases between the two ends. Per the germline V gene, CDR1 is SGHVS and CDR2 is FNYEAQ. CDR3 DNA: TGTGCCAGCAGCTTAGTCCCGGGGCCCTACGAGCAGTACTTC. Translation gives CASSLVPGPYEQYF.

This clone was picked up a small number of times. The rearrangement uses TRBV5-4 and TRBJ2-7; 11 positions agree with TRBD2. There are 14 residues in the CDR3. From germline, CDR1 is SGHNT and CDR2 YYREEE (reference sequence). The V segment lost 5 bases and the J segment 4 bases; nucleotides outside the gene matches: 5. The CDR3 sequence: CASRLAGGRYEQYF. CDR3 bases: TGTGCCAGCAGATTAGCGGGGGGGCGGTACGAGCAGTACTTC.

This chain connects TRBV7-6 to TRBJ2-2, with 8 bases aligning to TRBD2. The CDR3 loop spans 16 amino acids. Germline loops: CDR1 SGHVS, CDR2 FNYEAQ. The V gene end was trimmed by 5 bases and the J gene end by 7 bases; junction bases not matched to a gene: 12. CDR3 DNA sequence: TGTGCCAGCAGCCAGACTAAGCGGGGGCCCGGCGGGGAGCTGTTTTTT. Translation gives CASSQTKRGPGGELFF.

The rearrangement joins TRBV5-4 to TRBJ2-5; tentatively, D is TRBD2 (5 bases). The CDR3 runs 14 residues. V gave up 1 base and J gave up 0 bases, with 7 bases separating them. Looked up from germline, CDR1 is SGHNT and CDR2 is YYREEE (reference sequence). The CDR3 region has the DNA TGTGCCAGCAGCTTGTCCGGGGACCAAGAGACCCAGTACTTC. As protein: CASSLSGDQETQYF.

The chain recombines TRBV29-1 with TRBJ2-6, with D maybe TRBD1 (5 bases). V was cut by 1 base and J by 0 bases, with 10 bases left in between. This CDR3 spans 16 amino acids. The germline V gene has CDR1 SQVTM and CDR2 ANQGSEA. The CDR3 loop reads CSVEGDSNSGANVLTF. The DNA for the CDR3 is TGCAGCGTTGAAGGAGACAGCAACTCTGGGGCCAACGTCCTGACTTTC.

This sequence joins TRBV28 and TRBJ1-5; D gene ambiguous. Trimming shortened V by 7 bases and J by 7 bases, and 17 bases separated the two germline ends. The CDR3 totals 14 residues. The germline V gene encodes CDR1 MDHEN and CDR2 SYDVKM. The CDR3 DNA reads TGTGCCAGCACCCGGACCTTAGATCGACAGCCCCAGCATTTT. Its translation is CASTRTLDRQPQHF.

This clone was seen once. The chain is built from TRBV25-1 and TRBJ2-1; TRBD2 agrees at 7 bases. CDR1 and CDR2 (germline): MGHDK, SYGVNS. The CDR3 has 14 amino acids. Trimming at V came to 8 bases and at J to 1 base, leaving 5 bases not matched to a gene. For the CDR3, the DNA is TGTGCCAGCGGCCGGGACTATTCCTACAATGAGCAGTTCTTC. This codes for CASGRDYSYNEQFF.

The rearrangement links TRBV4-3 to TRBJ2-7; TRBD2 matches at 10 bases. The trim removed 0 bases at V and 5 bases at J, leaving 13 bases unmatched. The CDR3 consists of 18 residues. Germline V CDR1 and CDR2: LGHNA, YSLEER. The CDR3 spells CASSQEPGLAGASDEQYF. The CDR3 bases are TGCGCCAGCAGCCAAGAGCCCGGCCTAGCGGGAGCTAGTGACGAGCAGTACTTC.